What follows are 5 T cell receptor beta chains derived from one specimen sequenced in a study of graft-versus-host responses after intestinal transplantation. To release intraepithelial and lamina propria lymphocytes, the graft tissue was processed. The repertoire was sequenced with immunoSEQ multiplex PCR; TCRdb's copy has only in-frame clones and lacks some. The sample holds 3,000 to 4,000 clones, approximately 81% seen once. The sample was ileum tissue, taken roughly 5 and 7 days after intestinal transplantation. All receptors come from a human patient who received an intestinal transplant, so some T cells may come from the graft donor.

This sequence joins TRBV5-1 and TRBJ2-2, with TRBD2 identical over 12 bases. Losses at the gene ends were 4 bases for V and 9 bases for J; bases not matched to a gene: 10. Germline loops: CDR1 SGHRS, CDR2 YFSETQ. The CDR3 consists of 16 residues. This CDR3 reads CASSPPSGGDPRELFF. CDR3 coding DNA: TGCGCCAGCAGCCCCCCTAGCGGGGGGGACCCCCGGGAGCTGTTTTTT.

This clone turned up a few times. The gene calls are TRBV5-4 and TRBJ1-1; 12 bases fit TRBD1. The ends lost 10 bases at V and 0 bases at J; junction bases unmatched: 4. Germline CDR1 reads SGHNT; CDR2 reads YYREEE (reference sequence). The CDR3 is made up of 14 amino acids. The DNA for the CDR3 is TGTGCCGGGGGACAGGGGGCGATGAACACTGAAGCTTTCTTT. This gives the protein CAGGQGAMNTEAFF. The full variable domain, its missing parts supplied by reference TRBV5-4 and TRBJ1-1, is ETGVTQSPTHLIKTRGQQVTLRCSSQSGHNTVSWYQQALGQGPQFIFQYYREEENGRGNFPPRFSGLQFPNYSSELNVNALELDDSALYLCAGGQGAMNTEAFFGQGTRLTVV.

This CDR3 reads CASSLGSGRASYNEQFF. The CDR3 DNA reads as TGTGCCAGCAGCTTGGGTAGCGGGAGGGCCTCCTACAATGAGCAGTTCTTC. The gene calls are TRBV5-4 and TRBJ2-1, with TRBD2 identical over 11 bases. V was pared by 0 bases and J by 0 bases, with 2 bases of the junction left unmatched. Germline CDR1 and CDR2: SGHNT and YYREEE (reference sequence). This CDR3 spans 17 amino acids.

This chain uses TRBV4-1 with TRBJ1-4; 7 bases line up with TRBD1. V shed 0 bases, J shed 7 bases, and the junction held 8 bases outside the gene matches. CDR1 is MGHRA and CDR2 is YSYEKL in the germline V gene. The CDR3 contains 16 residues. In nucleotides, the CDR3 is TGCGCCAGCAGCCAAGATCCCAACAGGGGAGGTGAAAAACTGTTTTTT. Its translation: CASSQDPNRGGEKLFF.

This clone was detected only once. The rearrangement joins TRBV27 to TRBJ2-3; 9 bases line up with TRBD1. Germline trimming cut 6 bases from V and 5 bases from J; bases unmatched to any gene: 9. The CDR3 covers 15 residues. Germline V gives CDR1 MNHEY, CDR2 SMNVEV (reference sequence). This CDR3 reads CASRSTGGFVDTQYF. DNA for the CDR3: TGTGCCAGCAGATCGACAGGGGGTTTTGTAGATACGCAGTATTTT.